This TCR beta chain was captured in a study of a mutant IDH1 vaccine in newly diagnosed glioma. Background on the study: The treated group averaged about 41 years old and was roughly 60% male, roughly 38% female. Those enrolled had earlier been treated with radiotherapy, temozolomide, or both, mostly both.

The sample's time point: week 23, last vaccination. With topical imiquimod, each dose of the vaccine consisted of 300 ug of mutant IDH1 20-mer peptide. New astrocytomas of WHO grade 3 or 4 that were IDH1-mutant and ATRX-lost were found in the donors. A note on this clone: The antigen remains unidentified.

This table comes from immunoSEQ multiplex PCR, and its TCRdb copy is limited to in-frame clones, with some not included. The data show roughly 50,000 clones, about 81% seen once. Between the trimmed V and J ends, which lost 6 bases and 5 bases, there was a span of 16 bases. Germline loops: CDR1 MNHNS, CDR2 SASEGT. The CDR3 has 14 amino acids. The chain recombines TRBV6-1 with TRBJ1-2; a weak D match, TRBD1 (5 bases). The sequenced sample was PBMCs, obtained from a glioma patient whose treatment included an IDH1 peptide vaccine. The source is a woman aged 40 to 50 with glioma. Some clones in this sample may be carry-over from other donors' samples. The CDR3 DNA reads TGTGCCAGCAGAGGCGAGGGGAGGGGATATGGCTACACCTTC. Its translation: CASRGEGRGYGYTF.